This T cell receptor beta chain was observed in a study of blood T cell repertoires in COVID-19. Study in general: From the United States, Italy and Spain came samples of acute and convalescent COVID-19.

Germline V gives CDR1 LGHDT, CDR2 YNNKEL (reference sequence). V was clipped by 4 bases and J by 1 base, with 18 bases between them. The CDR3 totals 17 residues. Authors' analysis steps: For nucleated cells, counts were estimated from reference gene primer amplification. Sequencing was performed with immunoSEQ multiplex PCR; in TCRdb, only in-frame clones are kept and a portion is missing. V, J and clone size were drawn from that table, and D and trimming were deduced from the DNA. This table holds about 260,000 clones, 84% found once. The sequence was collected from a human donor in a cohort sampled during active COVID-19. The sequenced sample was peripheral blood. V and J are TRBV3-1 (or the pseudogene TRBV3-2) and TRBJ2-3; D unclear. CDR3 sequence reads: CASSPYLKAQGTDTQYF. The CDR3 nucleotides read TGTGCCAGCAGCCCCTACTTGAAAGCCCAGGGCACAGATACGCAGTATTTT.